Sequencing of this TCR beta chain was carried out in a study of low-dose radiotherapy and immunotherapy resistance in tumors. The germline V and J ends were trimmed by 6 bases and 3 bases, with 9 bases remaining between them. CDR3 length: 12 amino acids. CDR1 and CDR2 from the germline V gene are MNHEY and SVGEGT. To note about this clonotype: With only one base between it and a far larger clone, this is likely a read error.

Documented time point: after trial treatment. Treatment meaning: LDRT plus nivolumab, ipilimumab, low-dose cyclophosphamide and aspirin (RACIN trial). Patients eligible had advanced solid tumors without tumor-infiltrating lymphocytes. cDNA synthesis used a TRAV/TRBV-specific primer set for both chains. With a constant-region primer and a V-primer adapter, TCRs were subjected to approximately 20 PCR cycles of amplification. TCRdb used MiXCR to reprocess the reads, holding one entry per CDR3 protein. This sample has about 30,000 distinct CDR3 sequences, with 45% to 55% found just once. Sequenced here: PBMCs, sampled after low-dose radiotherapy plus immunotherapy. V usage is TRBV6-2 or TRBV6-3 and J usage is TRBJ2-7; D gene uncertain. This clonotype originated in a male donor with gallbladder cancer. The CDR3 is CASSPDGYEQYF. The DNA of the CDR3 is TGTGCCAGCAGCCCCGACGGCTACGAGCAGTACTTC.